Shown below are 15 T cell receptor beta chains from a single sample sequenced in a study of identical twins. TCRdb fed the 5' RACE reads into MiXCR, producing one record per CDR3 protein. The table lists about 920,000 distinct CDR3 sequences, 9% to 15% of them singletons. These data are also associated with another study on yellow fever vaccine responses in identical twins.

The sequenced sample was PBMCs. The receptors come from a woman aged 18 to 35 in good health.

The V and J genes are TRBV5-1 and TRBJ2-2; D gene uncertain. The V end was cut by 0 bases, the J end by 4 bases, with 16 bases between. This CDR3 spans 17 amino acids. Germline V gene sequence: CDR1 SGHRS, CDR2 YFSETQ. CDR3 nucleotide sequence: TGCGCCAGCAGCTTGGTTGGCCCGGAACAGCCCACCGGGGAGCTGTTTTTT. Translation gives CASSLVGPEQPTGELFF.

This chain's CDR3 is CATSGGGEGGMSRNVQYF. The CDR3 coding sequence is TGTGCAACCAGCGGTGGTGGGGAGGGCGGGATGTCGCGAAACGTCCAGTACTTC. V usage is TRBV10-3 and J usage is TRBJ2-5; 7 bases map to TRBD2. Per the germline V gene, CDR1 is ENHRY and CDR2 is SYGVKD. The length of the CDR3 is 18 residues.

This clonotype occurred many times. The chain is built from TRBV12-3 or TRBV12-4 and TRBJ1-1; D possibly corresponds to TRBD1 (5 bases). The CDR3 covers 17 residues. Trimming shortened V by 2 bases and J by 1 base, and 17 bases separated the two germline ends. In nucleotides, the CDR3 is TGTGCCAGCAGTTTACTGAAGGGGTTGAAAGGGAACACTGAAGCTTTCTTT. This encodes CASSLLKGLKGNTEAFF.

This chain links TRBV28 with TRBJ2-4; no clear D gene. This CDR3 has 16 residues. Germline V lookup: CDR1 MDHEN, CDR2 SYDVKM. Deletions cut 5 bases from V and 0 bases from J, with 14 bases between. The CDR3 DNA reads TGTGCCAGCAGTCCCCGGATGCCTGGAGCCAAAAACATTCAGTACTTC. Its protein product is CASSPRMPGAKNIQYF.

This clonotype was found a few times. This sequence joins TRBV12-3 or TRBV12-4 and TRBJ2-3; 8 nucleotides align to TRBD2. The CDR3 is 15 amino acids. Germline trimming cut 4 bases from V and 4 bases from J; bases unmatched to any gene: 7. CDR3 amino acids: CASSSPAGVPDTQYF. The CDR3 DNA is TGTGCCAGCAGTTCCCCAGCGGGAGTCCCAGATACGCAGTATTTT.

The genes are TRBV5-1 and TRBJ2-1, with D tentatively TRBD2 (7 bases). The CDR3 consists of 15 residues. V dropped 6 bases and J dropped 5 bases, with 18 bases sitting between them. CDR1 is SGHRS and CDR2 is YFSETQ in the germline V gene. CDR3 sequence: CASTVGGAGNNEQFF. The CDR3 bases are TGCGCCAGCACCGTGGGGGGGGCTGGGAACAATGAGCAGTTCTTC.

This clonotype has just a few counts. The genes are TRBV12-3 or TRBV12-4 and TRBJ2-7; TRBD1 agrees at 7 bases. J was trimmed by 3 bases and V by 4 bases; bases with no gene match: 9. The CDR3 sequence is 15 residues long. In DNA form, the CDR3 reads TGTGCCAGCAGTTGGACTTGGGACAGCATCTACGAGCAGTACTTC. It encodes CASSWTWDSIYEQYF.

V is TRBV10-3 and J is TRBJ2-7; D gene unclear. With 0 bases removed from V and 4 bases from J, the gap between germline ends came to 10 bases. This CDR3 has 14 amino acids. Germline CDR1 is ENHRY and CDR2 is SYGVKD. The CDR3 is CAISESFGVYEQYF. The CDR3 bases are TGTGCCATCAGTGAGTCCTTCGGAGTATACGAGCAGTACTTC.

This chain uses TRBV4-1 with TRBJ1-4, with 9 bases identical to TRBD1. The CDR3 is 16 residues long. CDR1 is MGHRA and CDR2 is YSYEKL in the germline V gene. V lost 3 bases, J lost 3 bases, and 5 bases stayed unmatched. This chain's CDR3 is CASSHLQGAANEKLFF. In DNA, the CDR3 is TGCGCCAGCAGCCATCTACAGGGGGCGGCTAATGAAAAACTGTTTTTT.

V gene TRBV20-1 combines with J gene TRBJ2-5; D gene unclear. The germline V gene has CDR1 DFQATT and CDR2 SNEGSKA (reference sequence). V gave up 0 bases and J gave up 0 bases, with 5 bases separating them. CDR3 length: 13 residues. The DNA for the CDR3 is TGCAGTGCTAGAGATGTAAACCAAGAGACCCAGTACTTC. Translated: CSARDVNQETQYF.

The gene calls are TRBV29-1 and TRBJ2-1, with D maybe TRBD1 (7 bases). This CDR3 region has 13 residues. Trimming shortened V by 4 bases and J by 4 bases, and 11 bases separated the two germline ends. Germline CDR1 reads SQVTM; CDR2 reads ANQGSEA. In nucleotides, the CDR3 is TGCAGCGTTGGGAGGGGGCCTTACAATGAGCAGTTCTTC. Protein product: CSVGRGPYNEQFF.

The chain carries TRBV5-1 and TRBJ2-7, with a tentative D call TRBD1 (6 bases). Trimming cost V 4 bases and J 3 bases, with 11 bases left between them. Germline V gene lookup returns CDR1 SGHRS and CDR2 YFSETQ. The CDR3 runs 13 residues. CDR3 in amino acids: CASSPWDNYEQYF. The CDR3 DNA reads TGCGCCAGCAGCCCCTGGGACAACTACGAGCAGTACTTC.

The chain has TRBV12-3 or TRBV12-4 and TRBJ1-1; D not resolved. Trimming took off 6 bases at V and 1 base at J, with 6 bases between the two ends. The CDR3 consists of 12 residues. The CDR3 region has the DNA TGTGCCAGCAGACCTTCGAACACTGAAGCTTTCTTT. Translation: CASRPSNTEAFF.

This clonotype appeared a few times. The CDR3 loop is CASSTIRGNYGYTF. Written as DNA, the CDR3 is TGTGCCAGCAGCACTATCCGGGGCAACTATGGCTACACCTTC. The chain has TRBV2 and TRBJ1-2; D perhaps matches TRBD1 (5 bases). Germline CDR1 and CDR2: SNHLY and FYNNEI. The germline V and J ends were trimmed by 6 bases and 2 bases, with 13 bases remaining between them. CDR3 length: 14 amino acids.

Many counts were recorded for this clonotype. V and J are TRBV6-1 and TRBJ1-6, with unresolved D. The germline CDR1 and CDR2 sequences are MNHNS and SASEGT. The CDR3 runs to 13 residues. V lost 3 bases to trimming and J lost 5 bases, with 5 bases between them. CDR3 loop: CASSDRNNSPLHF. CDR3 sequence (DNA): TGTGCCAGCAGTGACAGAAATAATTCACCCCTCCACTTT.